The rows below give T cell receptor beta chains drawn from one sample of a study of human T cells and chemical hapten exposure. TCRdb analysed the RACE reads with MiXCR anew, one entry per CDR3 protein. The sample holds some 250,000 distinct CDR3 sequences, approximately 8% seen once. Sequencing was performed on whole blood, taken in connection with sensitization to the hapten diphenylcyclopropenone (DPC). The receptors were gathered from a man aged 18 to 29 with alopecia areata. Some clones in this sample may be carry-over from other donors' samples. The CDR3 runs from the conserved cysteine through the conserved F or W. Each record gives: D gene, clone size, J gene, V gene, CDR3 protein, CDR3 DNA. The D gene is left open where the match is weak. A clone size is listed for some rows: how often the clone was seen (once, few, many), or a class if it is expanded.

. . TRBJ1-2 TRBV6-1 CASSESPGTNYGYTF TGTGCCAGCAGTGAAAGTCCAGGGACTAACTATGGCTACACCTTC
. once TRBJ1-5 TRBV6-1 CASSTRDMATSNQPQHF TGTGCCAGCAGCACACGGGACATGGCTACGAGCAATCAGCCCCAGCATTTT
TRBD1 many TRBJ2-7 TRBV27 CASSLRGQTYEQYF TGTGCCAGCAGTTTAAGGGGACAGACCTACGAGCAGTACTTC
TRBD1 few TRBJ1-5 TRBV29-1 CSARTGSSNQPQHF TGCAGCGCTCGGACAGGATCGAGCAATCAGCCCCAGCATTTT
. few TRBJ1-5 TRBV28 CASSTGGLDQPQHF TGTGCCAGCAGCACCGGGGGACTAGATCAGCCCCAGCATTTT
. few TRBJ2-3 TRBV6-5 CASSRFRADTQYF TGTGCCAGCAGTCGGTTTCGTGCAGATACGCAGTATTTT
. . TRBJ2-1 TRBV7-6 CASSVPLSEQFF TGTGCCAGCAGCGTCCCGCTGAGTGAGCAGTTCTTC
TRBD1 many TRBJ2-2 TRBV4-1 CASSQEWTGGIGELFF TGCGCCAGCAGCCAAGAGTGGACAGGTGGCATCGGGGAGCTGTTTTTT
TRBD1 many TRBJ1-2 TRBV12-3/TRBV12-4 CASSRQGQANYGYTF TGTGCCAGCAGTCGACAGGGCCAAGCTAACTATGGCTACACCTTC
. few TRBJ1-1 TRBV12-3/TRBV12-4 CASSPGGGLNTEAFF TGTGCCAGCAGTCCTGGGGGCGGGCTGAACACTGAAGCTTTCTTT
. . TRBJ1-1 TRBV7-9 CASSSWSTEAFF TGTGCCAGCAGCTCCTGGAGCACTGAAGCTTTCTTT
. . TRBJ2-5 TRBV28 CASSPSTSGQETQYF TGTGCCAGCAGCCCTTCGACTAGTGGCCAAGAGACCCAGTACTTC
TRBD2 few TRBJ2-1 TRBV4-3 CASSQDGGAYNEQFF TGCGCCAGCAGCCAAGACGGGGGGGCCTACAATGAGCAGTTCTTC
. few TRBJ2-3 TRBV5-1 CASSLGTYTDTQYF TGCGCCAGCAGCTTGGGGACCTACACAGATACGCAGTATTTT
. . TRBJ2-1 TRBV18 CASSPDFNEQFF TGTGCCAGCTCACCCGATTTCAATGAGCAGTTCTTC
. many TRBJ1-5 TRBV7-9 CASSFGDQPQHF TGTGCCAGCAGCTTTGGGGATCAGCCCCAGCATTTT
TRBD1 many TRBJ2-1 TRBV12-3/TRBV12-4 CASSPGQGWNEQFF TGTGCCAGCAGTCCCGGACAGGGATGGAATGAGCAGTTCTTC
. . TRBJ2-5 TRBV6-2/TRBV6-3 CASSSGAEGTQYF TGTGCCAGCAGCTCCGGGGCCGAGGGGACCCAGTACTTC
. . TRBJ1-2 TRBV5-6 CASSRNFRGRGYTF TGTGCCAGCAGCCGTAACTTCAGGGGCCGTGGCTACACCTTC
. . TRBJ1-1 TRBV6-1 CASSESQVSRTEAFF TGTGCCAGCAGTGAATCCCAGGTCAGTCGCACTGAAGCTTTCTTT
. . TRBJ1-1 TRBV29-1 CSVEDPTVRTEAFF TGCAGCGTTGAAGATCCGACAGTGAGAACTGAAGCTTTCTTT
. many TRBJ2-7 TRBV27 CASSLSYGHRERQYF TGTGCCAGCAGTTTATCGTACGGACACCGTGAAAGGCAGTACTTC
. few TRBJ2-7 TRBV6-5 CASATAKGSYEQYF TGTGCCAGCGCCACGGCGAAGGGCTCCTACGAGCAGTACTTC
. few TRBJ2-3 TRBV4-1 CASSQVLSNADTQYF TGCGCCAGCAGCCAAGTCCTGAGTAACGCAGATACGCAGTATTTT
. few TRBJ2-4 TRBV28 CASRPRGTAKNIQYF TGTGCCAGCAGGCCCAGAGGTACCGCCAAAAACATTCAGTACTTC
. . TRBJ1-1 TRBV7-2 CASSLDRETANTEAFF TGTGCCAGCAGCTTAGATAGAGAAACGGCGAACACTGAAGCTTTCTTT
. few TRBJ2-3 TRBV5-6 CASSLLFTLERGTDTQYF TGTGCCAGCAGCTTGCTTTTTACGCTGGAGCGTGGCACAGATACGCAGTATTTT
TRBD1 many TRBJ1-5 TRBV6-5 CASKKGANSNQPQHF TGTGCCAGCAAAAAGGGGGCGAATAGCAATCAGCCCCAGCATTTT
TRBD2 . TRBJ2-3 TRBV10-3 CAISSRLATDTQYF TGTGCCATCAGTTCTAGACTAGCCACAGATACGCAGTATTTT
. many TRBJ1-6 TRBV3-1 CASSPSRDSPLHF TGTGCCAGCAGCCCCAGCCGGGATTCACCCCTCCACTTT
. . TRBJ1-5 TRBV28 CASSPGQPYQPQHF TGTGCCAGCAGCCCAGGACAGCCCTATCAGCCCCAGCATTTT
. few TRBJ2-5 TRBV21-1 CASSKDWAPQETQYF TGTGCCAGCAGCAAAGATTGGGCCCCCCAAGAGACCCAGTACTTC
. few TRBJ2-1 TRBV28 CASTLVPAYNEQFF TGTGCCAGCACCCTTGTACCAGCCTACAATGAGCAGTTCTTC
TRBD1 . TRBJ2-1 TRBV3-1 CASSLGDRSHEQFF TGTGCCAGCAGCCTTGGGGACAGGAGCCACGAGCAGTTCTTC
. . TRBJ2-7 TRBV5-1 CASSPSSTGEQYF TGCGCCAGCAGCCCATCATCAACGGGGGAGCAGTACTTC
. few TRBJ2-6 TRBV6-2/TRBV6-3 CASTYQPRGGSGANVLTF TGTGCCAGCACCTACCAGCCCAGGGGGGGGTCTGGGGCCAACGTCCTGACTTTC
. many TRBJ1-4 TRBV7-9 CASSSPDLNEKLFF TGTGCCAGCAGCTCCCCCGACCTCAATGAAAAACTGTTTTTT
. . TRBJ2-2 TRBV6-1 CASSELHTGELFF TGTGCCAGCAGCGAATTACACACCGGGGAGCTGTTTTTT
TRBD1 few TRBJ2-5 TRBV7-9 CASSPRDRGFQETQYF TGTGCCAGCAGCCCCCGGGACAGAGGTTTTCAAGAGACCCAGTACTTC
. few TRBJ2-1 TRBV9 CASSVTGQNNEQFF TGTGCCAGCAGCGTTACTGGACAGAACAATGAGCAGTTCTTC
TRBD1 . TRBJ2-5 TRBV7-2 CASSLRTGGSRETQYF TGTGCCAGCAGCTTAAGGACAGGGGGCTCCCGAGAGACCCAGTACTTC
. few TRBJ1-5 TRBV28 CASSPRSRDQPQHF TGTGCCAGCAGTCCAAGATCACGGGATCAGCCCCAGCATTTT
. . TRBJ1-1 TRBV7-8 CASSFGKGPTEAFF TGTGCCAGCAGCTTTGGCAAGGGACCCACTGAAGCTTTCTTT
TRBD1 few TRBJ2-4 TRBV9 CASSSGQGLANIQYF TGTGCCAGCAGCTCCGGACAGGGGCTGGCAAACATTCAGTACTTC
. many TRBJ1-6 TRBV28 CASRPGHIYNSPLHF TGTGCCAGCAGACCGGGACACATCTATAATTCACCCCTCCACTTT
TRBD1 few TRBJ1-5 TRBV3-1 CASSQRDRGSQHF TGTGCCAGCAGCCAACGTGACAGGGGGTCCCAGCATTTT
. . TRBJ1-2 TRBV18 CATEAGTPNYGYTF TGTGCCACCGAAGCCGGGACACCGAACTATGGCTACACCTTC
. . TRBJ2-3 TRBV20-1 CGALGSTDTQYF TGCGGGGCTCTCGGGAGCACAGATACGCAGTATTTT
TRBD1 . TRBJ1-5 TRBV5-1 CASSGTDRGRESNQPQHF TGCGCCAGCAGCGGTACCGACAGGGGAAGGGAGAGCAATCAGCCCCAGCATTTT
. few TRBJ2-7 TRBV28 CASKNREPYEQYF TGTGCCAGCAAGAACAGGGAACCCTACGAGCAGTACTTC
TRBD1 few TRBJ1-5 TRBV25-1 CASARQGDQPQHF TGTGCCAGCGCCCGACAGGGTGATCAGCCCCAGCATTTT
TRBD2 few TRBJ2-5 TRBV5-1 CASSLPSGAQTQYF TGCGCCAGCAGCTTGCCTAGCGGGGCCCAGACCCAGTACTTC
TRBD1 . TRBJ1-2 TRBV7-9 CASSATGGVVHGYTF TGTGCCAGCAGCGCCACAGGGGGCGTAGTTCATGGCTACACCTTC
TRBD1 few TRBJ2-4 TRBV11-2 CASSLGGGLGNIQYF TGTGCCAGCAGCTTAGGAGGGGGCCTAGGAAACATTCAGTACTTC
. . TRBJ2-5 TRBV7-6 CASSLVRVAETQYF TGTGCCAGCAGCTTAGTACGGGTAGCGGAGACCCAGTACTTC
. . TRBJ2-2 TRBV7-3 CASSSSGATNTGELFF TGTGCCAGCAGCTCGTCAGGGGCCACGAACACCGGGGAGCTGTTTTTT
. few TRBJ2-3 TRBV20-1 CSARGRERGTQYF TGCAGTGCTAGAGGCCGGGAGAGGGGTACGCAGTATTTT
. . TRBJ1-2 TRBV12-3/TRBV12-4 CASTDDMDGYTF TGTGCCAGCACCGACGACATGGATGGCTACACCTTC
. few TRBJ1-1 TRBV18 CASQRGEAITEAFF TGTGCCAGCCAGCGCGGGGAAGCGATCACTGAAGCTTTCTTT
. many TRBJ2-5 TRBV10-3 CAISEGETQYF TGTGCCATCAGTGAGGGTGAGACCCAGTACTTC